This T cell receptor (beta chain) was identified during a study of breast tumors, draining lymph nodes, adjacent tissues. The lymph nodes were axillary draining lymph nodes from breast cancer patients. Germline V gene lookup returns CDR1 MNHNS and CDR2 SASEGT. This CDR3 is 17 amino acids long. Trimming removed 2 bases at V and 0 bases at J, with 11 bases between. The table lists this clonotype with many counts. No antigen is known for it. TCRdb re-derived calls from the multiplex PCR reads in MiXCR, one entry per CDR3 protein. The sample has around 130,000 distinct CDR3 sequences, roughly 20% seen once. Study-level points and caveats: Data only fit, rather than demonstrated, lymph node origin of most tumor T cells. Most tumor T cells seemingly derive from lymph node, then expand in tumor.

This sequence was found in a female donor with breast cancer. Some clones in this sample may be carry-over from other donors' samples. The gene calls are TRBV6-1 and TRBJ2-6, with D uncertain. The sequencing sample was made of axillary lymph node tissue. CDR3 coding DNA: TGTGCCAGCAGTGAAACTATCGATTCCTCTGGGGCCAACGTCCTGACTTTC. This gives the protein CASSETIDSSGANVLTF.